The present T cell receptor (beta chain) was sequenced within a study of blood T cell repertoires in COVID-19. Overall study context: Samples representing acute and convalescent COVID-19 were sourced from the United States, Italy and Spain. PBMCs, B-cell-depleted T cells, or T cells provided the cDNA or gDNA that made up the material.

Per the original data handling: Reference gene primers were amplified, and this amplification served to estimate nucleated cell counts. Produced via immunoSEQ multiplex PCR; TCRdb's table is partial and in-frame only. That table is the source of V, J and clone size, and D and trimming were worked out from the DNA. The sample carries about 190,000 clones, 70% to 90% recorded once. The CDR3 spans 13 residues. The germline V gene encodes CDR1 SQVTM and CDR2 ANQGSEA. V was pared by 7 bases and J by 6 bases, with 15 bases between. The sequencing sample was made of peripheral blood. The rearrangement uses TRBV29-1 and TRBJ2-2; D may be TRBD1 (6 bases). This TCR derives from a middle-aged woman who had recovered from COVID-19. CDR3 bases: TGCAGCGCCCGAGGGGGTCGGTCCGGGGAGCTGTTTTTT. It codes for CSARGGRSGELFF.